A single sample is the source of the 27 T cell receptor beta chains below, sequenced in a study of blood T cell repertoires in COVID-19. This table comes from immunoSEQ multiplex PCR, and its TCRdb copy is limited to in-frame clones, with some not included. The repertoire holds roughly 84,000 clones, with roughly 80% as singletons. The sample consisted of peripheral blood. The receptors originated from a woman aged 80 or over with acute or convalescent COVID-19.

This clone showed up just a few times. V and J are TRBV7-6 and TRBJ1-2; 9 nucleotides line up with TRBD1. This CDR3 comprises 14 residues. Germline CDR1 reads SGHVS; CDR2 reads FNYEAQ. Trimming took 6 bases from V and 2 from J; bases not matched to a gene: 4. The CDR3: CASRGGQGNYGYTF. The CDR3, as DNA: TGTGCCAGCAGAGGTGGACAGGGGAACTATGGCTACACCTTC.

This chain uses TRBV7-2 with TRBJ2-3, with 12 bases that match TRBD2. CDR3 size: 15 residues. With 6 bases clipped from V and 2 bases from J, the junction kept 3 bases outside the gene matches. CDR1 SGHTA and CDR2 FQGNSA come from the germline V gene. Here the CDR3 reads CASRLAGGPTDTQYF. DNA for the CDR3: TGTGCCAGCAGACTAGCGGGGGGCCCCACAGATACGCAGTATTTT.

This rearrangement joins TRBV24-1 to TRBJ2-1; a weak D match, TRBD1 (5 bases). The germline V gene encodes CDR1 KGHDR and CDR2 SFDVKD. V lost 6 bases to trimming and J lost 3 bases, with 14 bases between them. The CDR3 has 15 amino acids. The CDR3: CATSKGSLHYNEQFF. Written as DNA, the CDR3 is TGTGCCACCAGTAAGGGGTCCCTCCACTACAATGAGCAGTTCTTC.

The rearrangement links TRBV7-9 to TRBJ1-4; D perhaps matches TRBD1 (6 bases). In germline, CDR1 is SEHNR, CDR2 FQNEAQ (reference sequence). The CDR3 loop spans 17 amino acids. The V gene lost 10 bases and the J gene lost 0 bases, with 21 bases spanning the gap. The CDR3 spells CAIPQGRGPPTNEKLFF. The DNA of the CDR3 is TGTGCCATCCCACAGGGAAGGGGTCCCCCAACTAATGAAAAACTGTTTTTT.

This clone was recorded only once. V gene TRBV24-1 combines with J gene TRBJ2-5; 7 bases line up with TRBD2. Germline CDR1 is KGHDR and CDR2 is SFDVKD. The CDR3 runs to 13 residues. V lost 4 bases to trimming and J lost 5 bases; unmatched junction nucleotides: 3. CDR3: CATSERGRETQYF. CDR3 DNA sequence: TGTGCCACCAGTGAGCGGGGGAGGGAGACCCAGTACTTC.

This clone was seen a single time. This chain uses TRBV6-6 with TRBJ2-1, with 7 bases aligning to TRBD1. This CDR3 is built from 13 residues. V lost 2 bases and J lost 5; bases outside the gene matches: 0. The germline V gene has CDR1 MNHNY and CDR2 SVGAGI (reference sequence). DNA for the CDR3: TGTGCCAGCAGTTACGGGACAGACAATGAGCAGTTCTTC. This translates into CASSYGTDNEQFF.

The J gene is TRBJ1-1, the V gene TRBV18, with a possible D match to TRBD1 (6 bases). The germline V and J ends were trimmed by 6 bases and 0 bases, with 14 bases remaining between them. Germline CDR1 and CDR2: KGHSH and LQKENI. This CDR3 comprises 15 residues. The DNA of the CDR3 is TGTGCCAGCTCGCCTAGACAGGAGCTGAACACTGAAGCTTTCTTT. Translated, it gives CASSPRQELNTEAFF.

The chain is built from TRBV5-1 and TRBJ2-2, with a weak D call TRBD1 (6 bases). Trimming stripped 6 bases from V and 4 bases from J, with 16 bases between. This CDR3 is built from 15 residues. Germline CDR1 reads SGHRS; CDR2 reads YFSETQ. The CDR3 loop is CASTQDSRGTGELFF. CDR3 DNA: TGCGCCAGCACTCAGGACAGTCGGGGCACCGGGGAGCTGTTTTTT.

This chain connects TRBV19 to TRBJ2-5, with D perhaps matching TRBD1 (5 bases). Germline CDR1 is LNHDA and CDR2 is SQIVND (reference sequence). CDR3 length equals 16 residues. V lost 1 base to trimming and J lost 5 bases, with 17 bases between them. CDR3 nucleotides: TGTGCCAGTAGTATAGGCAAAGGGGTTCGGACGGAGACCCAGTACTTC. Encoded protein: CASSIGKGVRTETQYF.

J is TRBJ1-5 and V is TRBV18; perhaps TRBD1 as D (5 bases). Trimming pared 1 base from V and 6 bases from J, leaving 10 bases between. This CDR3 comprises 14 residues. Germline V gene lookup returns CDR1 KGHSH and CDR2 LQKENI. CDR3 sequence (DNA): TGTGCCAGCTCACCACAGGGGCAGCGTCAGCCCCAGCATTTT. Its translation is CASSPQGQRQPQHF.

J is TRBJ2-5 and V is TRBV10-1; D uncertain. Germline loops: CDR1 WNHNN, CDR2 SYGVQD (reference sequence). The CDR3 covers 14 residues. V lost 3 bases and J lost 4, with 12 bases in between. The CDR3 is CASSELTILETQYF. The CDR3 coding sequence is TGCGCCAGCAGTGAACTTACTATCTTAGAGACCCAGTACTTC.

This clone was seen a handful of times. The V gene is TRBV19, the J gene TRBJ1-2; 8 bases agree with TRBD1. Germline V CDR1 and CDR2: LNHDA, SQIVND (reference sequence). The CDR3 loop spans 15 amino acids. V shed 5 bases, J shed 4 bases, and the junction held 9 bases outside the gene matches. The CDR3 region has the DNA TGTGCCAGTAGTTTTACAGGGGGAAGTGGCTATGGCTACACCTTC. It is translated as CASSFTGGSGYGYTF.

V gene TRBV5-5 combines with J gene TRBJ2-7; 10 bases fit TRBD2. CDR3 size: 14 residues. CDR1 is SGHKS, CDR2 YYEKEE, per germline (reference sequence). V lost 3 bases and J lost 7; bases outside the gene matches: 7. The CDR3 nucleotides read TGTGCCAGCAGCTCGGGACTAGCGTTACTTGAGCAGTACTTC. This gives the protein CASSSGLALLEQYF.

The V call is TRBV18, the J call TRBJ1-6; D is uncertain. Germline CDR1 reads KGHSH; CDR2 reads LQKENI. The V end was cut by 3 bases, the J end by 7 bases, with 7 bases between. This CDR3 has 13 residues. The CDR3 DNA follows: TGTGCCAGCTCACCGGCCCCCAATTCACCCCTCCACTTT. Protein product: CASSPAPNSPLHF.

The rearrangement uses TRBV27 and TRBJ2-7; D is undetermined. V was clipped by 2 bases and J by 2 bases, with 7 bases between them. Germline-derived CDR1 and CDR2 are MNHEY and SMNVEV (reference sequence). This CDR3 has 13 amino acids. CDR3 coding DNA: TGTGCCAGCAGTTTAGGCCAGACCTACGAGCAGTACTTC. Protein product: CASSLGQTYEQYF.

The chain combines TRBV29-1 with TRBJ2-1; 8 bases map to TRBD1. Germline CDR1 is SQVTM and CDR2 is ANQGSEA. V dropped 4 bases and J dropped 3; count of bases not matched to a gene: 5. The CDR3 runs 14 residues. The CDR3 DNA is TGCAGCGTTGGTTACAGGGGGAGCTACAATGAGCAGTTCTTC. Its protein product is CSVGYRGSYNEQFF.

The rearrangement uses TRBV6-2 or TRBV6-3 and TRBJ1-1; no clear D gene. Germline CDR1 MNHEY, CDR2 SVGEGT. This CDR3 is built from 16 residues. V lost 5 bases to trimming and J lost 0 bases, with 16 bases between them. The CDR3 reads CASSPSGTFMNTEAFF. CDR3 nucleotides: TGTGCCAGCAGTCCCTCGGGTACATTCATGAACACTGAAGCTTTCTTT.

The chain joins TRBV7-3 to TRBJ2-3; 8 bases agree with TRBD2. CDR1 is SGHTA, CDR2 FQGTGA, per germline. The CDR3 has 16 amino acids. V lost 4 bases to trimming and J lost 5 bases; unmatched junction nucleotides: 11. CDR3 sequence: CASSSQSGGWKDTQYF. As DNA, the CDR3 is TGTGCCAGCAGCTCCCAAAGCGGGGGTTGGAAAGATACGCAGTATTTT.

The V call is TRBV19, the J call TRBJ2-3, with 14 bases that match TRBD2. The CDR3 contains 18 residues. The V gene's germline CDR1 is LNHDA and CDR2 SQIVND (reference sequence). V shed 3 bases, J shed 0 bases, and the junction held 5 bases outside the gene matches. DNA for the CDR3: TGTGCCAGTAGTATCACGGGACTAGCGGGGGCTAGCACAGATACGCAGTATTTT. This translates into CASSITGLAGASTDTQYF.

CDR3 in amino acids: CASSGWTGNGNTIYF. CDR3 bases: TGTGCCAGCAGCGGGTGGACAGGGAACGGAAACACCATATATTTT. V usage is TRBV9 and J usage is TRBJ1-3; 8 nucleotides match TRBD1. Looked up from germline, CDR1 is SGDLS and CDR2 is YYNGEE. The J segment lost 4 bases and the V segment lost 3 bases, leaving 6 bases of the junction unmatched. The CDR3 is 15 residues long.

This clone was observed a handful of times. The chain recombines TRBV7-8 with TRBJ1-1; D unclear. Germline V CDR1 and CDR2: SGHVS, FQNEAQ. Trimming removed 5 bases at V and 1 base at J, with 8 bases between. The CDR3 covers 13 residues. The CDR3 protein is CASSRTQNTEAFF. The CDR3 DNA reads TGTGCCAGCAGCCGTACACAGAACACTGAAGCTTTCTTT. Drawing the rest from reference TRBV7-8 and TRBJ1-1, the complete variable domain is GAGVSQSPRYKVAKRGQDVALRCDPISGHVSLFWYQQALGQGPEFLTYFQNEAQLDKSGLPSDRFFAERPEGSVSTLKIQRTQQEDSAVYLCASSRTQNTEAFFGQGTRLTVV.

The chain has TRBV19 and TRBJ1-2; D ambiguous. In germline, CDR1 is LNHDA, CDR2 SQIVND (reference sequence). This CDR3 has 17 amino acids. V dropped 2 bases and J dropped 2 bases, with 18 bases sitting between them. CDR3: CASSITRPAGKNYGYTF. The CDR3 coding sequence is TGTGCCAGTAGTATAACCAGGCCGGCGGGGAAGAACTATGGCTACACCTTC.

The CDR3 DNA follows: TGCAGTGCTAGTGTGGACAGGGGGCGCAATAGCAATCAGCCCCAGCATTTT. Amino acids: CSASVDRGRNSNQPQHF. The chain recombines TRBV20-1 with TRBJ1-5, with 11 bases identical to TRBD1. This CDR3 is 17 amino acids long. J lost 0 bases, V lost 3 bases, and 7 bases had no gene match. CDR1 is DFQATT and CDR2 is SNEGSKA in the germline V gene (reference sequence).

The chain joins TRBV6-5 to TRBJ2-7; 7 bases fit TRBD1. Germline CDR1 and CDR2: MNHEY and SVGAGI. V lost 7 bases and J lost 2; bases outside the gene matches: 8. CDR3 size: 14 residues. As DNA, the CDR3 is TGTGCCAGCACTCTGGGGGACAGAACCTACGAGCAGTACTTC. Translated, it gives CASTLGDRTYEQYF.

The chain's CDR3 is CASSPDRRYEQYF. DNA for the CDR3: TGTGCCAGCAGCCCCGACAGGAGATACGAGCAGTACTTC. V and J are TRBV6-4 and TRBJ2-7; D is possibly TRBD1 (6 bases). The germline CDR1 and CDR2 sequences are MRHNA and SNTAGT. The germline V and J ends were trimmed by 6 bases and 4 bases, with 13 bases remaining between them. This CDR3 contains 13 residues.

The CDR3, as DNA: TGTGCCAGCAGCTTGGGGAGACAGCTGAACACTGAAGCTTTCTTT. Protein sequence: CASSLGRQLNTEAFF. The chain has TRBV5-4 and TRBJ1-1; TRBD1 is a possible D gene (5 bases). The V end was cut by 0 bases, the J end by 0 bases, with 9 bases between. CDR3 size: 15 residues. CDR1 SGHNT and CDR2 YYREEE come from the germline V gene (reference sequence).

This clone showed up just once. The chain recombines TRBV14 with TRBJ2-4; D remains ambiguous. The V gene lost 3 bases and the J gene lost 8 bases, with 11 bases spanning the gap. From germline, CDR1 is SGHDN and CDR2 FVKESK. The CDR3 loop spans 13 amino acids. CDR3 sequence (DNA): TGTGCCAGCAGCCAGTCCGGGTTGCACATTCAGTACTTC. Translation gives CASSQSGLHIQYF.